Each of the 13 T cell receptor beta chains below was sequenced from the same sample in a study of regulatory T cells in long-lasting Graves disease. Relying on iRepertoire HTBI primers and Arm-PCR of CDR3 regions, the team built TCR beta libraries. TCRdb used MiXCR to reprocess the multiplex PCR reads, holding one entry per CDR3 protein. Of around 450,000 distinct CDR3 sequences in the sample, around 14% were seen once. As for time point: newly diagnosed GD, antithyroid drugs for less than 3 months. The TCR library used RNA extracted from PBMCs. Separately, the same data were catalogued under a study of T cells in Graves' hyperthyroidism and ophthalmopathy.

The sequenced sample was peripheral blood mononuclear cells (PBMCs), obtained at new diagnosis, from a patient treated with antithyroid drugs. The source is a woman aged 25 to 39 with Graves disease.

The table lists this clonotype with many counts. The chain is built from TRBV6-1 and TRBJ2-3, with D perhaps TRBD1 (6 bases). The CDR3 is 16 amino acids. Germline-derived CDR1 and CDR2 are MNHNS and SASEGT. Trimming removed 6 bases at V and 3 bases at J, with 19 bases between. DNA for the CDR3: TGTGCCAGCAGCCCTATGGGAGCAGGGGCGACAGATACGCAGTATTTT. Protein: CASSPMGAGATDTQYF.

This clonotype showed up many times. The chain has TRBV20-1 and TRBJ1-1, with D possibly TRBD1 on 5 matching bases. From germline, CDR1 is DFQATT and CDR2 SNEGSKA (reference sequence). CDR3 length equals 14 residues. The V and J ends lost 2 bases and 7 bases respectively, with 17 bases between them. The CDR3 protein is CSARTIRDWVEAFF. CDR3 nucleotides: TGCAGTGCTAGAACCATCAGGGATTGGGTTGAAGCTTTCTTT.

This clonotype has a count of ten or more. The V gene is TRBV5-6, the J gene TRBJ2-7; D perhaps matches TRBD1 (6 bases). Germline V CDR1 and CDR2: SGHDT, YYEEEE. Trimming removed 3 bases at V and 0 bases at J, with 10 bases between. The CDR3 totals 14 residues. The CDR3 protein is CASSSPGHSYEQYF. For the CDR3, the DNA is TGTGCCAGCAGCTCCCCGGGACACTCCTACGAGCAGTACTTC.

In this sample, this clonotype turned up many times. In DNA, the CDR3 is TGTGCCAGCAGTTTATCGTCACGGGAGACCCAGTACTTC. Protein: CASSLSSRETQYF. The chain has TRBV12-3 or TRBV12-4 and TRBJ2-5, with unresolved D. The CDR3 consists of 13 residues. With 2 bases removed from V and 5 bases from J, the gap between germline ends came to 9 bases.

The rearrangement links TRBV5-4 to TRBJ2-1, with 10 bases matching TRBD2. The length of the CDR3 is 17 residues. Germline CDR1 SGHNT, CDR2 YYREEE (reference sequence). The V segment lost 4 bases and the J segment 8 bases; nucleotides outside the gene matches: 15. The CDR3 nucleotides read TGTGCCAGCAGCAGGGGGGCTAGCGGGAGCCTGATCGATGAGCAGTTCTTC. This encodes CASSRGASGSLIDEQFF.

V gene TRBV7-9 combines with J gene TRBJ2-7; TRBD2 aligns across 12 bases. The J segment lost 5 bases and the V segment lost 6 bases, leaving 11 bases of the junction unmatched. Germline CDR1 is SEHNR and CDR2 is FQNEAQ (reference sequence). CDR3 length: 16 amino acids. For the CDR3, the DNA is TGTGCCAGCAGGCCCCTGCTGACTAGCGGGAGTAACGAGCAGTACTTC. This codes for CASRPLLTSGSNEQYF.

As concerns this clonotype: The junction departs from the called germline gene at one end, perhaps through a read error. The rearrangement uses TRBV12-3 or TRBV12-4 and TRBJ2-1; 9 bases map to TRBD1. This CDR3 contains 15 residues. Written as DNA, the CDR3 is TGTGCCAGCAGTCTACAGGGGGCGAGGTTGGATGAGGAGTTCTTC. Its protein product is CASSLQGARLDEEFF.

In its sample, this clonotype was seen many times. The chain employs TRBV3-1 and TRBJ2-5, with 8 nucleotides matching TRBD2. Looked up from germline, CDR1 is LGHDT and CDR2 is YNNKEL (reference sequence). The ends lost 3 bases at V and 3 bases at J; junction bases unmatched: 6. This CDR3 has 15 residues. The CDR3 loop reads CASSHQLAEKETQYF. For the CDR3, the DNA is TGTGCCAGCAGCCACCAACTAGCGGAGAAAGAGACCCAGTACTTC.

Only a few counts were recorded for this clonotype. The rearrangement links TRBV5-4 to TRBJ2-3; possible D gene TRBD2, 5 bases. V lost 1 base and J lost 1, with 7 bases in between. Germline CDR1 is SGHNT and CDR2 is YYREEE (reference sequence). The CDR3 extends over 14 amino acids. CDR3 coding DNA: TGTGCCAGCAGCTTGCGGGAACGCACAGATACGCAGTATTTT. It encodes CASSLRERTDTQYF.

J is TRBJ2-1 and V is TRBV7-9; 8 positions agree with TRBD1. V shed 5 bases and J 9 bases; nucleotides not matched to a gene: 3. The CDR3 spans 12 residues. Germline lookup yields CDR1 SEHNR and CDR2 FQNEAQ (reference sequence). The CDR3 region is CASSGQGSEQFF. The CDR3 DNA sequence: TGTGCCAGCAGCGGACAGGGAAGTGAGCAGTTCTTC.

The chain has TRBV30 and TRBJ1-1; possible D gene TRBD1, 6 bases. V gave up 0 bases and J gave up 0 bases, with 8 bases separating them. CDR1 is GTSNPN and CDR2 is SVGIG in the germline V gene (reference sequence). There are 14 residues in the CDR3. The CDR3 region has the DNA TGTGCCTGGAGTGTGGACAGCTTGAACACTGAAGCTTTCTTT. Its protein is CAWSVDSLNTEAFF.

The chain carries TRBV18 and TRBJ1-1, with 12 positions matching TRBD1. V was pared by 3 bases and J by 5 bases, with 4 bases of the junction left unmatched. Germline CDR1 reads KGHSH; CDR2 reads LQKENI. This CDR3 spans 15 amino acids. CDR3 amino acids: CASSPGQGALTEAFF. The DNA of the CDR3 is TGTGCCAGCTCACCGGGACAGGGGGCATTAACTGAAGCTTTCTTT.

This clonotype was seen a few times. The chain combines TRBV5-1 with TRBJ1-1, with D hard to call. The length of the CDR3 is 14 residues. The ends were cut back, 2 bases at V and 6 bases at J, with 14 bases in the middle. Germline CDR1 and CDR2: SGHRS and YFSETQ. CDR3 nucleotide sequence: TGCGCCAGCAGCTTAGTCTCGGGATCAGCTGAAGCTTTCTTT. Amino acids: CASSLVSGSAEAFF.